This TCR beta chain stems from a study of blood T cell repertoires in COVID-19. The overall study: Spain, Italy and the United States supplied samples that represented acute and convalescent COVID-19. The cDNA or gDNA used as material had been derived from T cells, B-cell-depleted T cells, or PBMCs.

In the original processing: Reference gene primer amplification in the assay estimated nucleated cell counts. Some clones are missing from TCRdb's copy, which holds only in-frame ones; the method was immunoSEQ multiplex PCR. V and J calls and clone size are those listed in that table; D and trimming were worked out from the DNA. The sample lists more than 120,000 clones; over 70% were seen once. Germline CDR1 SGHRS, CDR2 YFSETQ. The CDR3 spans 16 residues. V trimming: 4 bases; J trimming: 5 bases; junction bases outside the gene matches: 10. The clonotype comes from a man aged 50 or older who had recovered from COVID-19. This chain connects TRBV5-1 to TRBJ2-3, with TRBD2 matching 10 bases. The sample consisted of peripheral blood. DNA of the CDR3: TGCGCCAGCAGCCAAGGACTAGCGGCTGACATAGATACGCAGTATTTT. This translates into CASSQGLAADIDTQYF.